This TCR beta chain was profiled in a study of response to subunit inactivated influenza vaccine. General observations from the study: There was a suggestion from the authors that each seasonal influenza vaccination recruits few new T cells.

CDR1 DFQATT and CDR2 SNEGSKA come from the germline V gene (reference sequence). The CDR3 sequence is 14 residues long. With 3 bases removed from V and 0 bases from J, the gap between germline ends came to 9 bases. About this clonotype itself: The antigen is unknown.

TCRdb fed the RT-PCR reads into MiXCR, producing one record per CDR3 protein. The sample includes fewer than 650,000 distinct CDR3 sequences, over 10% of them seen just once. The sample here was PBMCs from blood, taken around seven weeks after vaccination. This TCR was sampled from a man aged 50-59 years who received an inactivated influenza vaccine. The J gene is TRBJ1-5, the V gene TRBV20-1; no definite D call. CDR3 protein: CSASPSDSNQPQHF. For the CDR3, the DNA is TGCAGTGCTAGTCCCTCAGATAGCAATCAGCCCCAGCATTTT.